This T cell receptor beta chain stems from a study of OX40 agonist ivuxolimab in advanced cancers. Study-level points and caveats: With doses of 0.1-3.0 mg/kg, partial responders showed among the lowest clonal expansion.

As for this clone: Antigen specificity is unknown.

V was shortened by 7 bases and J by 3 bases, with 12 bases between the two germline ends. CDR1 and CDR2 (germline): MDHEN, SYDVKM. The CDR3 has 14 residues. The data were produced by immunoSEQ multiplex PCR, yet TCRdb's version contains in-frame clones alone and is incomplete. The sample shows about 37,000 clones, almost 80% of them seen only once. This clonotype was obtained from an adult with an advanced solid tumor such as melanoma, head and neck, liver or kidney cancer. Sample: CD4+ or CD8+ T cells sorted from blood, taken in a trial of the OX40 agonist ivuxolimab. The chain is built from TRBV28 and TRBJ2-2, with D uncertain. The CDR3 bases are TGTGCCAGCACCCGAGTAAGGGACACCGGGGAGCTGTTTTTT. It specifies CASTRVRDTGELFF.